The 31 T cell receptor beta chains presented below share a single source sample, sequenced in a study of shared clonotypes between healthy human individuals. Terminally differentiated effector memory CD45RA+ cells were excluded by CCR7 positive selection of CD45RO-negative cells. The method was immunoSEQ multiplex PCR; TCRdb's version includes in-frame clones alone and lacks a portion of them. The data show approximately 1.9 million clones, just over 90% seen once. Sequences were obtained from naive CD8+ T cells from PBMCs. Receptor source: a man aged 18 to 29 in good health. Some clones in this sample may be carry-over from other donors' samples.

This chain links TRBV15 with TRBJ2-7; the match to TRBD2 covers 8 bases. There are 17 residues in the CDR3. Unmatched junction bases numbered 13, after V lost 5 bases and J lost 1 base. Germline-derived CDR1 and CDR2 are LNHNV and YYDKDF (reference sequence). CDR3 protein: CATSPHPGGVSSYEQYF. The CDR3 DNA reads TGTGCCACCAGCCCGCATCCGGGAGGGGTCTCATCCTACGAGCAGTACTTC.

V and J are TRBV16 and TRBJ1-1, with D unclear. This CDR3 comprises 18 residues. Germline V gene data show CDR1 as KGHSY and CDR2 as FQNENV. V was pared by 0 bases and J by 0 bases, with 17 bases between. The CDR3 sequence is CASSQSIGPGIVNTEAFF. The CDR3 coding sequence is TGTGCCAGCAGCCAATCGATTGGGCCAGGCATAGTGAACACTGAAGCTTTCTTT.

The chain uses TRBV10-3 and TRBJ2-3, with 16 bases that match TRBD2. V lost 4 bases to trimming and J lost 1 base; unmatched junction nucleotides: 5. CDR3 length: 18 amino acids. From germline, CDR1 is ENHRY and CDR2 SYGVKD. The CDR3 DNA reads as TGTGCCATCAGTGTAGCTGGGACTAGCGGGAGGGGCACAGATACGCAGTATTTT. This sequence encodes CAISVAGTSGRGTDTQYF.

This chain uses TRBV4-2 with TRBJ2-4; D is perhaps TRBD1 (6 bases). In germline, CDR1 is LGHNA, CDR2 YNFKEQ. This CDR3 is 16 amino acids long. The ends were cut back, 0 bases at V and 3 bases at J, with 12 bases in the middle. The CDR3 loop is CASSQEYRVGKNIQYF. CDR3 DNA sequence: TGTGCCAGCAGCCAAGAGTACAGGGTCGGCAAAAACATTCAGTACTTC.

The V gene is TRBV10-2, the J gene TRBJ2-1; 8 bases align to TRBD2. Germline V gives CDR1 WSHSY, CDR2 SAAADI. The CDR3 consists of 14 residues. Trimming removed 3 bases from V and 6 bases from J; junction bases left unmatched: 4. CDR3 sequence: CASSDLGLGNEQFF. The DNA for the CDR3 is TGCGCCAGCAGTGACCTGGGACTAGGCAATGAGCAGTTCTTC.

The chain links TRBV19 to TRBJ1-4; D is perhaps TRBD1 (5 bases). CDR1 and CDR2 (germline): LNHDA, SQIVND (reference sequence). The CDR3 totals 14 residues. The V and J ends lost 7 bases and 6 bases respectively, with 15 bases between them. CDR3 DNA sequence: TGTGCCAGTACCGGGATCTTGGGGGATGAAAAACTGTTTTTT. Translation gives CASTGILGDEKLFF.

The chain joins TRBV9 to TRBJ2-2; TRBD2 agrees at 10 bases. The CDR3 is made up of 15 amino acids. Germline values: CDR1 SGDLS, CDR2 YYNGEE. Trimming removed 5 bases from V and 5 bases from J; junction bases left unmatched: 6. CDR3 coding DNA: TGTGCCAGCAGAGCAGAGCGGGAGGGTACCGGGGAGCTGTTTTTT. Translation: CASRAEREGTGELFF.

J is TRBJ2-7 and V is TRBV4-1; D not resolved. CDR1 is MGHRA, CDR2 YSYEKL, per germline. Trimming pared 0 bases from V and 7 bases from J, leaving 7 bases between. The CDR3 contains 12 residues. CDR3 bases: TGCGCCAGCAGCCAAGACAAAGGGGAGCAGTACTTC. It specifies CASSQDKGEQYF.

For the CDR3, the DNA is TGTGCCAGCACCACCTCTGTGGGCAGGGCCAACCAAGAGACCCAGTACTTC. Residues: CASTTSVGRANQETQYF. The V call is TRBV27, the J call TRBJ2-5; tentative D call: TRBD1 (5 bases). The ends were cut back, 7 bases at V and 0 bases at J, with 21 bases in the middle. CDR3 length: 17 amino acids. In germline, CDR1 is MNHEY, CDR2 SMNVEV (reference sequence).

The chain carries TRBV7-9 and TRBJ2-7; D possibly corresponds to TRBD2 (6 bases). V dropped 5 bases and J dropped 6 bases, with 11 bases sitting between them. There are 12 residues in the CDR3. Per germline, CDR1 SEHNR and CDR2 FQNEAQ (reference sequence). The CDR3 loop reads CASSGMGGEQYF. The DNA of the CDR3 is TGTGCCAGCAGCGGCATGGGGGGCGAGCAGTACTTC.

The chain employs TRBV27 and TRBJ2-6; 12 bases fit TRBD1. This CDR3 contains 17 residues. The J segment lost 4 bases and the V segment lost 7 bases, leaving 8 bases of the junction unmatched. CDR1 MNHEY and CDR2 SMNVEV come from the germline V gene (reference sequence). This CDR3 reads CASTRRDRGLGANVLTF. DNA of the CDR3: TGTGCCAGCACCCGCCGGGACAGGGGGCTCGGGGCCAACGTCCTGACTTTC.

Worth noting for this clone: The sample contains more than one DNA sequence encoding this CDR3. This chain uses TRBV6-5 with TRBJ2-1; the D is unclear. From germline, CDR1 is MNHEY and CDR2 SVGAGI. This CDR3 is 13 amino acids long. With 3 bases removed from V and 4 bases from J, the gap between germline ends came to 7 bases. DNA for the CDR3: TGTGCCAGCAGTTATTCGTTATACAATGAGCAGTTCTTC. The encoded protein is CASSYSLYNEQFF.

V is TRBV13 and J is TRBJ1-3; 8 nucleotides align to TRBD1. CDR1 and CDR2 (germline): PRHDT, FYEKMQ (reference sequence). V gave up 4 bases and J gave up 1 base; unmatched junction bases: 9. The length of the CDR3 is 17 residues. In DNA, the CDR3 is TGTGCCAGCAGCTCCCAAGACAGGGGATTATCTGGAAACACCATATATTTT. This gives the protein CASSSQDRGLSGNTIYF.

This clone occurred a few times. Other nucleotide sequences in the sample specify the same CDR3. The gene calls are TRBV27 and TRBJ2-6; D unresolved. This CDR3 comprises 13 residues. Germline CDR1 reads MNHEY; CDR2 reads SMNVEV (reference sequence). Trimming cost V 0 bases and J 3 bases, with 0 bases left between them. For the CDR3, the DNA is TGTGCCAGCAGTTTATCTGGGGCCAACGTCCTGACTTTC. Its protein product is CASSLSGANVLTF.

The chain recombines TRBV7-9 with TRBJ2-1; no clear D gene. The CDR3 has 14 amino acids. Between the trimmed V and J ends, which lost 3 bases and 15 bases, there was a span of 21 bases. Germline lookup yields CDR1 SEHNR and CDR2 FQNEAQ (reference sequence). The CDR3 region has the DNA TGTGCCAGCAGCTTGGTAACCTCAGGAGATGTCTGGTTCTTC. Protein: CASSLVTSGDVWFF.

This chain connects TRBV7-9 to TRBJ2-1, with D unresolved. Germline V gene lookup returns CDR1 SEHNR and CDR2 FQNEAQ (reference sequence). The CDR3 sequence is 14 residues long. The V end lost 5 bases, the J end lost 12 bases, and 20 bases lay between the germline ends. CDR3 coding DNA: TGTGCCAGCAGCCCAGATTCAGCTACCGACTCGCAGTTCTTC. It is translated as CASSPDSATDSQFF.

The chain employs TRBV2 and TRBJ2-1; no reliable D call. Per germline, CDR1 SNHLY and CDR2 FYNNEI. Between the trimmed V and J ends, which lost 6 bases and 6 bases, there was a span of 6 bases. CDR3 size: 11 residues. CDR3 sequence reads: CASSPFNEQFF. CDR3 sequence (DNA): TGTGCCAGCAGCCCCTTCAATGAGCAGTTCTTC.

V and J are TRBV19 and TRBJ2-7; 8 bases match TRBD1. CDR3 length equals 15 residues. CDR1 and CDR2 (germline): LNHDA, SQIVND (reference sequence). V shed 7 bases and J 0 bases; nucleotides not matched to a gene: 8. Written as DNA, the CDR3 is TGTGCCAGTAACGAGCAGGGGGCCCCCTCCTACGAGCAGTACTTC. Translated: CASNEQGAPSYEQYF. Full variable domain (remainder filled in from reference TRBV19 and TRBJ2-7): DGGITQSPKYLFRKEGQNVTLSCEQNLNHDAMYWYRQDPGQGLRLIYYSQIVNDFQKGDIAEGYSVSREKKESFPLTVTSAQKNPTAFYLCASNEQGAPSYEQYFGPGTRLTVT.

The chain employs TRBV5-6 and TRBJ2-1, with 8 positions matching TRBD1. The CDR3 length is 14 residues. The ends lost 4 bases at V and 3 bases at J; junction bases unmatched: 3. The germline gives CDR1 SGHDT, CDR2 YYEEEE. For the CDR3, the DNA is TGTGCCAGCAGCCCAACAGGGGGCTACAATGAGCAGTTCTTC. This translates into CASSPTGGYNEQFF.

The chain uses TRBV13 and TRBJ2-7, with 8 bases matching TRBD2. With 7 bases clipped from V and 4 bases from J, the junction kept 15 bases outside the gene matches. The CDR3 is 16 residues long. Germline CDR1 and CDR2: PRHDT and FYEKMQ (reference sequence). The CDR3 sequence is CASKPPGAGDNYEQYF. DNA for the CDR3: TGTGCCAGCAAGCCCCCGGGAGCGGGAGACAATTACGAGCAGTACTTC.

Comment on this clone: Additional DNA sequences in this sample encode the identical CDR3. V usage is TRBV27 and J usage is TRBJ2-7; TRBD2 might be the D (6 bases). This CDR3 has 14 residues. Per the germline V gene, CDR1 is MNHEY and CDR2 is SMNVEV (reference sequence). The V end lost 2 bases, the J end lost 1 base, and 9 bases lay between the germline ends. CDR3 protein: CASSLRGISYEQYF. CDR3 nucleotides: TGTGCCAGCAGTTTACGGGGGATATCCTACGAGCAGTACTTC.

Here the CDR3 DNA reads TGTGCCAGCAGCCCGACTAGCGGGAGGTTTCGTTACAATGAGCAGTTCTTC. It specifies CASSPTSGRFRYNEQFF. This chain links TRBV28 with TRBJ2-1, with 13 bases lining up with TRBD2. Trimming at V came to 6 bases and at J to 4 bases, leaving 9 bases not matched to a gene. The CDR3 spans 17 residues. The germline V gene has CDR1 MDHEN and CDR2 SYDVKM.

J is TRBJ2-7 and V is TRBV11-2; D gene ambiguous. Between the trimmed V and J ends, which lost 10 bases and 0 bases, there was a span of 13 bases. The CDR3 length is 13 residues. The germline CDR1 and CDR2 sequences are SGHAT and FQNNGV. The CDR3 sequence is CATRADASYEQYF. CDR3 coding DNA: TGTGCCACCCGGGCGGACGCCTCCTACGAGCAGTACTTC.

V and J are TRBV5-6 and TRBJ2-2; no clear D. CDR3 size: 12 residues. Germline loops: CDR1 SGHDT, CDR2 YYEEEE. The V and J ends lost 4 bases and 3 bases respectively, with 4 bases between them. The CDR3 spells CASSPDTGELFF. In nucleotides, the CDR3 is TGTGCCAGCAGCCCAGACACCGGGGAGCTGTTTTTT.

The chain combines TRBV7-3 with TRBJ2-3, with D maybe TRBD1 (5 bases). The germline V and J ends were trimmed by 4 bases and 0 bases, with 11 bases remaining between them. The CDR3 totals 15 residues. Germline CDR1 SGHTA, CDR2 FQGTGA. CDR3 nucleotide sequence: TGTGCCAGCAGCTCCGGACACTATAGCACAGATACGCAGTATTTT. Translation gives CASSSGHYSTDTQYF.

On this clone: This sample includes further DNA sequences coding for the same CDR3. The CDR3 coding sequence is TGTGCCAGCAGTTTAGTTCAGGGAAGCTACGAGCAGTACTTC. Its translation: CASSLVQGSYEQYF. The genes are TRBV27 and TRBJ2-7; D is perhaps TRBD1 (5 bases). Germline loops: CDR1 MNHEY, CDR2 SMNVEV (reference sequence). The V gene lost 2 bases and the J gene lost 3 bases, with 11 bases spanning the gap. This CDR3 has 14 residues.

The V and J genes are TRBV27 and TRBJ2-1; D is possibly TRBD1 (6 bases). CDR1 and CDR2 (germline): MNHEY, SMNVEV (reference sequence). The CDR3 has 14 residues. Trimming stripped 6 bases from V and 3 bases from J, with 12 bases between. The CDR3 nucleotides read TGTGCCAGCAGCGCAGGGGTTGGCTACAATGAGCAGTTCTTC. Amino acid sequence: CASSAGVGYNEQFF.

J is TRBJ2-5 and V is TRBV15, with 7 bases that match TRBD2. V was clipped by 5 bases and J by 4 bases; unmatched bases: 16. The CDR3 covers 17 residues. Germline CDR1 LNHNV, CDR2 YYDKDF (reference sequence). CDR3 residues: CATSGPQFGLVRETQYF. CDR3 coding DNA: TGTGCCACCAGCGGACCCCAATTCGGACTAGTCCGAGAGACCCAGTACTTC. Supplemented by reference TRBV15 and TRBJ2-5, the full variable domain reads DAMVIQNPRYQVTQFGKPVTLSCSQTLNHNVMYWYQQKSSQAPKLLFHYYDKDFNNEADTPDNFQSRRPNTSFCFLDIRSPGLGDTAMYLCATSGPQFGLVRETQYFGPGTRLLVL.

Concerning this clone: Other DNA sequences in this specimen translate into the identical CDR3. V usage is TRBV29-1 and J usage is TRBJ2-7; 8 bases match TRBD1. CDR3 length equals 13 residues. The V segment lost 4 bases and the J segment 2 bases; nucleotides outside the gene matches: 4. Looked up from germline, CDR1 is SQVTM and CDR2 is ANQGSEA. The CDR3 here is CSVGGTGPYEQYF. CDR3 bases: TGCAGCGTTGGAGGGACAGGCCCCTACGAGCAGTACTTC.

The CDR3 bases are TGTGCCAGCACCCGAAGCAGGTTGCCGCAAGAGACCCAGTACTTC. Translated, it gives CASTRSRLPQETQYF. The genes are TRBV11-2 and TRBJ2-5; D call uncertain. Germline CDR1 is SGHAT and CDR2 is FQNNGV. This CDR3 has 15 amino acids. The germline V and J ends were trimmed by 7 bases and 2 bases, with 17 bases remaining between them.

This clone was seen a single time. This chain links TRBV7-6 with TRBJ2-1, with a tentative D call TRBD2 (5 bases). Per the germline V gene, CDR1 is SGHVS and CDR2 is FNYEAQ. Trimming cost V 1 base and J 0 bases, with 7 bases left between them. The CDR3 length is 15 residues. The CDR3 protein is CASSLVGVSYNEQFF. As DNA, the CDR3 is TGTGCCAGCAGCTTAGTGGGAGTCTCCTACAATGAGCAGTTCTTC.